This T cell receptor (beta chain) was identified during a study of T cell responses to AZD1222 COVID-19 vaccine. Overall study findings and caveats: The study found Spike-specific TCR breadth and depth rose after two AZD1222 doses. Donors were largely white British and mainly female; clonal diversity was possibly underestimated.

This table comes from immunoSEQ multiplex PCR, and its TCRdb copy is limited to in-frame clones, with some not included. The sample records some 180,000 clones, about 93% being singletons. The V gene lost 0 bases and the J gene lost 0 bases, with 9 bases spanning the gap. Germline CDR1 is LGHDT and CDR2 is YNNKEL (reference sequence). The CDR3 extends over 16 amino acids. On this clone: The antigen is unknown.

Specimen: peripheral blood, collected 28 days after the second dose of the MenACWY control vaccine. This chain connects TRBV3-1 (or the pseudogene TRBV3-2) to TRBJ1-3; D not resolved. This clonotype originated in an adult who received the MenACWY meningococcal vaccine as a control. CDR3 in DNA: TGTGCCAGCAGCCAAGATTTGGCAGCCTCTGGAAACACCATATATTTT. The encoded protein is CASSQDLAASGNTIYF.